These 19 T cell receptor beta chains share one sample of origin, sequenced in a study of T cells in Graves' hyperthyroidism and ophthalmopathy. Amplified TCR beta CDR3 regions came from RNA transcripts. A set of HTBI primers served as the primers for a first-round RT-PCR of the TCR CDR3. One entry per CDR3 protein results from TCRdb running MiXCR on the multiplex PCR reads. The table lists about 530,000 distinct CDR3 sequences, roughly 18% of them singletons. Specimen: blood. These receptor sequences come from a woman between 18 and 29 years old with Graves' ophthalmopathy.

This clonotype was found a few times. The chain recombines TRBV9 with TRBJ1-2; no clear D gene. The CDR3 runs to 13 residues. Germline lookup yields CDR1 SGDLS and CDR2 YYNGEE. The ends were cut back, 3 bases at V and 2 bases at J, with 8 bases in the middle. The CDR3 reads CASSDSQNYGYTF. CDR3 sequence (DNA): TGTGCCAGCAGCGACAGCCAAAACTATGGCTACACCTTC.

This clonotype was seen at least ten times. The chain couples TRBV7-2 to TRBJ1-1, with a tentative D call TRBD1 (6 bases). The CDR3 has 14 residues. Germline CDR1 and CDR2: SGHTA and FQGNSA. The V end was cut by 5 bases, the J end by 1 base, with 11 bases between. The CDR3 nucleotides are TGTGCCAGCAGCATCCACAGGGAGAACACTGAAGCTTTCTTT. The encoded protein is CASSIHRENTEAFF. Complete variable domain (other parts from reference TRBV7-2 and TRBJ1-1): GAGVSQSPSNKVTEKGKDVELRCDPISGHTALYWYRQSLGQGLEFLIYFQGNSAPDKSGLPSDRFSAERTGGSVSTLTIQRTQQEDSAVYLCASSIHRENTEAFFGQGTRLTVV.

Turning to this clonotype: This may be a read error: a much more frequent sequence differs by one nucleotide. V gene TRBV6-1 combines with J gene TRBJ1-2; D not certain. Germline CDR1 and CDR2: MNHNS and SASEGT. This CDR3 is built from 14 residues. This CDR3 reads CANSLRTAGYGYTF. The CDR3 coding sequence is TGTGCCAACAGTCTTCGGACGGCCGGGTATGGCTACACCTTC.

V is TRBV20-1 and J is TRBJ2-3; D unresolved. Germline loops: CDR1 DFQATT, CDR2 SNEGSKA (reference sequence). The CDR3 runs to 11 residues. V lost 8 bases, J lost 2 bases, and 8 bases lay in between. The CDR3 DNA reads TGCAGTACCATTCACACAGATACGCAGTATTTT. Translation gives CSTIHTDTQYF.

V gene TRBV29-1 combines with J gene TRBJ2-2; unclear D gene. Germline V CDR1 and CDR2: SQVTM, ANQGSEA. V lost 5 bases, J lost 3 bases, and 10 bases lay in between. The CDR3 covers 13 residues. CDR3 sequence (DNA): TGCAGCGTTTCTCGGGTGGACACCGGGGAGCTGTTTTTT. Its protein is CSVSRVDTGELFF.

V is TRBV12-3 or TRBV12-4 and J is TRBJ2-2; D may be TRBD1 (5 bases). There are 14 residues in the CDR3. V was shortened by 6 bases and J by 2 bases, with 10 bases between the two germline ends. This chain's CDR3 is CASSRVQNTGELFF. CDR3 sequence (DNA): TGTGCCAGCAGCAGGGTCCAAAACACCGGGGAGCTGTTTTTT.

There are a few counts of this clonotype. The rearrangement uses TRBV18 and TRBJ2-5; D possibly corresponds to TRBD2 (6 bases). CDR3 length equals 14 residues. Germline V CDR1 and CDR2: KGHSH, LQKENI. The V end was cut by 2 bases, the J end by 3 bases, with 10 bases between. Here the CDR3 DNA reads TGTGCCAGCTCACCAGCGGCGGGGAAAGAGACCCAGTACTTC. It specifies CASSPAAGKETQYF.

CDR3 nucleotides: TGTGCCAGCAGTACCGGGACAGGGGTTCAGCCCCAGCATTTT. Amino acids: CASSTGTGVQPQHF. J is TRBJ1-5 and V is TRBV12-3 or TRBV12-4; 10 bases match TRBD1. The V and J ends lost 5 bases and 6 bases, in that order; junction bases with no gene match: 4. This CDR3 spans 14 amino acids.

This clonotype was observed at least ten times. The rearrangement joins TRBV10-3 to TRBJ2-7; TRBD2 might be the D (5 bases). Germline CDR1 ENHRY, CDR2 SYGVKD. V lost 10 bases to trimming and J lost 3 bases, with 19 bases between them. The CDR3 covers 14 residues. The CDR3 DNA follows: TGTGCCACCAACAGAGCGGCTTCGGGCTACGAGCAGTACTTC. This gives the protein CATNRAASGYEQYF.

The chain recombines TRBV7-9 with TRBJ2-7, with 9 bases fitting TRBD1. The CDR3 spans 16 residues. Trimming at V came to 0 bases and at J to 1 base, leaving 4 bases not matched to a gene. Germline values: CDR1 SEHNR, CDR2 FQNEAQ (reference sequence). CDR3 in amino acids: CASSLAGQGMSYEQYF. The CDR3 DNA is TGTGCCAGCAGCTTAGCGGGACAGGGTATGTCCTACGAGCAGTACTTC. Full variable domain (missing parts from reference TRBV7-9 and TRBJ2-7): DTGVSQNPRHKITKRGQNVTFRCDPISEHNRLYWYRQTLGQGPEFLTYFQNEAQLEKSRLLSDRFSAERPKGSFSTLEIQRTEQGDSAMYLCASSLAGQGMSYEQYFGPGTRLTVT.

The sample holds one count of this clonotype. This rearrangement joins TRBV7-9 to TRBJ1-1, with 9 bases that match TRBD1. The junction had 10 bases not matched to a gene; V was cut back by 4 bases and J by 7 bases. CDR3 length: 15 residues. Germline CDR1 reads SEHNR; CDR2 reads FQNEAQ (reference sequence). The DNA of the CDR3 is TGTGCCAGCAGCTCGTTAGGACAGGGGCTGATTGAAGCTTTCTTT. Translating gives CASSSLGQGLIEAFF.

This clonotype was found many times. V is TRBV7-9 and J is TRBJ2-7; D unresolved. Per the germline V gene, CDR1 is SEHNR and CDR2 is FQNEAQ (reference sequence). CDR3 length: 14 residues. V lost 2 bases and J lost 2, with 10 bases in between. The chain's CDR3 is CASSLSKGTYEQYF. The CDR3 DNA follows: TGTGCCAGCAGCTTATCAAAGGGCACCTACGAGCAGTACTTC.

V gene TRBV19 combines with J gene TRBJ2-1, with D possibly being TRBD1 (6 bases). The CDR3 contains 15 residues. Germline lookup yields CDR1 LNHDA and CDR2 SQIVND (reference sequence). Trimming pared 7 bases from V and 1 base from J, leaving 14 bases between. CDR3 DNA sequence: TGTGCCAGTATTTCAGGGGAAGGGTCCTACAATGAGCAGTTCTTC. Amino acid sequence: CASISGEGSYNEQFF.

The CDR3 protein is CSARNTLTDTQYF. The CDR3 coding sequence is TGCAGTGCTAGGAACACCCTCACAGATACGCAGTATTTT. V gene TRBV20-1 combines with J gene TRBJ2-3; D is uncertain. This CDR3 comprises 13 residues. The germline gives CDR1 DFQATT, CDR2 SNEGSKA (reference sequence). V gave up 3 bases and J gave up 2 bases, with 9 bases separating them.

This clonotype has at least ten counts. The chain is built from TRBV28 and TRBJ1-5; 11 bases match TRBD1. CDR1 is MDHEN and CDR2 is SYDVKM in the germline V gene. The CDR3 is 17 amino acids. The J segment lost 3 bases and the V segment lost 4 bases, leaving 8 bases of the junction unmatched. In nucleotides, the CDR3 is TGTGCCAGCAGTTGGGACAGGGGGTTTCAGGTCAATCAGCCCCAGCATTTT. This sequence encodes CASSWDRGFQVNQPQHF.

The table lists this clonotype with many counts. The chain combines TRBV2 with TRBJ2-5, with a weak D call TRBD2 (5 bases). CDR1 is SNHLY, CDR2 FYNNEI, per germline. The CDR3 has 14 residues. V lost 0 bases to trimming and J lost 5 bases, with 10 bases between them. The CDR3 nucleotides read TGTGCCAGCAGTGAAGCGCAGAGGGTGGAGACCCAGTACTTC. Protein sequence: CASSEAQRVETQYF.

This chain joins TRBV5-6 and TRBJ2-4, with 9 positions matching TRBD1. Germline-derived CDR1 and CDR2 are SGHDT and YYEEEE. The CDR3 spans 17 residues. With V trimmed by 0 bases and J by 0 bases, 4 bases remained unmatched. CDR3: CASSLATGGKAKNIQYF. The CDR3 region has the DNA TGTGCCAGCAGCTTGGCCACAGGGGGCAAAGCCAAAAACATTCAGTACTTC.

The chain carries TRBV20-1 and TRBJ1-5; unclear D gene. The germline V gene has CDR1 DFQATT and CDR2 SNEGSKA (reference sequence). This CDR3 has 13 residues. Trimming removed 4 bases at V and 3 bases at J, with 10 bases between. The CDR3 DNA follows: TGCAGTGCTAATAAGGCTCACAATCAGCCCCAGCATTTT. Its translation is CSANKAHNQPQHF.

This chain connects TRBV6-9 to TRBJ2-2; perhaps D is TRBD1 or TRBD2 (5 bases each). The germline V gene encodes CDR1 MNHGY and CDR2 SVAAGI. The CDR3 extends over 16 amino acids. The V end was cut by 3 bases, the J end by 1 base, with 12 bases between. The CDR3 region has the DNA TGTGCCAGCAGTTACCTCGGGACGATGAACACCGGGGAGCTGTTTTTT. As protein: CASSYLGTMNTGELFF.